Following are 26 T cell receptor beta chains from one sample sequenced in a study of blood T cells in healthy people across ages. A second 7 to 11 cycle PCR used barcoded and J-beta primers. Using its own MiXCR run on the 5' RACE reads, TCRdb lists one record per CDR3 protein. This sample has about 640,000 distinct CDR3 sequences, with around three fifths found just once. The sequenced material came from blood. The receptors shown here come from a man aged 55-75 years in good health.

The V call is TRBV10-1, the J call TRBJ1-6; D unclear. The CDR3 length is 17 residues. CDR1 is WNHNN, CDR2 SYGVQD, per germline (reference sequence). Trimming cost V 6 bases and J 0 bases, with 15 bases left between them. The chain's CDR3 is CASRNARKSSYNSPLHF. The CDR3, as DNA: TGCGCCAGCAGGAACGCGAGAAAGAGCTCCTATAATTCACCCCTCCACTTT.

This clonotype was observed a handful of times. The chain uses TRBV2 and TRBJ2-3; 9 bases match TRBD2. The germline gives CDR1 SNHLY, CDR2 FYNNEI. The CDR3 sequence is 21 residues long. V shed 5 bases, J shed 1 base, and the junction held 22 bases outside the gene matches. DNA of the CDR3: TGTGCCAGCAGTCGTCGCCGCGGTAGCGGGGGAGCACTAGGGGGCACAGATACGCAGTATTTT. Its protein is CASSRRRGSGGALGGTDTQYF.

The rearrangement links TRBV11-2 to TRBJ2-1, with D hard to call. Trimming stripped 5 bases from V and 6 bases from J, with 11 bases between. Germline V CDR1 and CDR2: SGHAT, FQNNGV. This CDR3 spans 13 amino acids. The CDR3, as DNA: TGTGCCAGCAGCACGGGCCTTTCCAATGAGCAGTTCTTC. Its protein product is CASSTGLSNEQFF.

V usage is TRBV4-2 and J usage is TRBJ2-4; TRBD2 is a possible D gene (6 bases). The end of the DNA is better explained by TRBJ2-7, so the J call may be wrong. The CDR3 runs to 16 residues. From germline, CDR1 is LGHNA and CDR2 YNFKEQ. The CDR3 spells CASSQVGLAGNYEQYF. DNA for the CDR3: TGTGCCAGCAGCCAAGTGGGACTGGCGGGGAACTACGAGCAGTACTTC.

Here the CDR3 reads CASGSVSGGAGEQFF. CDR3 sequence (DNA): TGTGCTAGTGGTTCCGTTAGCGGGGGGGCGGGTGAGCAGTTCTTC. The rearrangement joins TRBV12-5 to TRBJ2-1, with TRBD2 matching over 11 bases. V gave up 4 bases and J gave up 9 bases; unmatched junction bases: 8. The CDR3 loop spans 15 amino acids. Germline values: CDR1 LGHNT, CDR2 FRNRAP.

This clonotype was seen more than once but under ten times. The rearrangement links TRBV7-2 to TRBJ2-1, with no clear D. The germline gives CDR1 SGHTA, CDR2 FQGNSA. Trimming cost V 4 bases and J 9 bases, with 7 bases left between them. The CDR3 length is 11 residues. The CDR3 here is CASSSAAEQFF. The CDR3 coding sequence is TGTGCCAGCAGCTCGGCGGCTGAGCAGTTCTTC.

This CDR3 reads CAISESGPTSSYNSPLHF. As DNA, the CDR3 is TGTGCCATCAGTGAGTCGGGGCCTACCTCCTCCTATAATTCACCCCTCCACTTT. The chain couples TRBV10-3 to TRBJ1-6; tentatively, D is TRBD1 (5 bases). This CDR3 contains 18 residues. V was cut by 0 bases and J by 0 bases, with 12 bases left in between. The germline V gene has CDR1 ENHRY and CDR2 SYGVKD.

V usage is TRBV20-1 and J usage is TRBJ1-5; 7 nucleotides match TRBD1. With 6 bases clipped from V and 3 bases from J, the junction kept 11 bases outside the gene matches. Per the germline V gene, CDR1 is DFQATT and CDR2 is SNEGSKA (reference sequence). This CDR3 has 15 amino acids. The DNA of the CDR3 is TGCAGTGCCCTCCGGGACAGCGAGCTCAATCAGCCCCAGCATTTT. The encoded protein is CSALRDSELNQPQHF.

The chain employs TRBV6-2 or TRBV6-3 and TRBJ2-3; the D gene is possibly TRBD1 (6 bases). This CDR3 has 13 residues. Trimming took off 6 bases at V and 4 bases at J, with 11 bases between the two ends. The germline gives CDR1 MNHEY, CDR2 SVGEGT. The CDR3 nucleotides read TGTGCCAGCAGGAAACAGGGCCCAGATACGCAGTATTTT. Translation: CASRKQGPDTQYF.

This clonotype was picked up a small number of times. This chain joins TRBV5-1 and TRBJ2-5; TRBD1 might be the D (6 bases). Trimming cost V 4 bases and J 3 bases, with 16 bases left between them. This CDR3 spans 15 amino acids. Germline CDR1 and CDR2: SGHRS and YFSETQ. CDR3 coding DNA: TGCGCCAGCAGCGGGACGGGACACAGTAAAGAGACCCAGTACTTC. This gives the protein CASSGTGHSKETQYF.

V usage is TRBV4-2 and J usage is TRBJ1-1, with D tentatively TRBD1 (6 bases). The CDR3 runs 16 residues. Germline CDR1 reads LGHNA; CDR2 reads YNFKEQ. The V end lost 0 bases, the J end lost 6 bases, and 17 bases lay between the germline ends. The CDR3 region is CASSQEGGGKGAEAFF. CDR3 nucleotides: TGTGCCAGCAGCCAAGAAGGGGGGGGGAAAGGCGCTGAAGCTTTCTTT.

There are a few counts of this clonotype. The chain combines TRBV5-1 with TRBJ2-1; maybe TRBD1 (6 bases). Trimming took off 0 bases at V and 2 bases at J, with 9 bases between the two ends. There are 15 residues in the CDR3. In germline, CDR1 is SGHRS, CDR2 YFSETQ. CDR3 DNA sequence: TGCGCCAGCAGCTTGGTAGGGGACACCTACAATGAGCAGTTCTTC. Translating gives CASSLVGDTYNEQFF.

This CDR3 reads CASSPQRFQETQYF. The CDR3 DNA reads TGTGCCAGCTCACCTCAGAGATTCCAAGAGACCCAGTACTTC. V is TRBV18 and J is TRBJ2-5; D remains unclear. The CDR3 is 14 residues long. Per the germline V gene, CDR1 is KGHSH and CDR2 is LQKENI. V was trimmed by 3 bases and J by 1 base, leaving 9 bases between them.

As to this clonotype: One junction end disagrees with the germline gene, perhaps due to a read error. This chain connects TRBV2 to TRBJ2-5, with D perhaps given as TRBD1 or TRBD2 (6 bases each). The germline V gene has CDR1 SNHLY and CDR2 FYNNEI. This CDR3 spans 16 amino acids. CDR3 amino acids: CASSEGIGGSQETQYF. CDR3 DNA sequence: TGTGCCAGTAGTGAAGGTATCGGGGGCTCACAAGAGACCCAGTACTTC.

The chain links TRBV7-6 to TRBJ2-5; 7 bases are a match to TRBD1. The J call is uncertain, as TRBJ2-7 better fits the DNA end. The germline gives CDR1 SGHVS, CDR2 FNYEAQ. CDR3 size: 15 residues. The CDR3 protein is CASSPRRGRDSEQYF. The CDR3 region has the DNA TGTGCCAGCAGCCCCCGAAGGGGGCGCGATAGCGAGCAGTACTTC.

In its sample, this clonotype was seen a few times. The gene calls are TRBV5-4 and TRBJ2-5; TRBD2 matches 10 bases. The junction had 4 bases not matched to a gene; V was cut back by 0 bases and J by 2 bases. The CDR3 has 16 residues. In germline, CDR1 is SGHNT, CDR2 YYREEE (reference sequence). CDR3: CASSLDLAGGQETQYF. CDR3 DNA: TGTGCCAGCAGCTTGGATTTAGCGGGGGGTCAAGAGACCCAGTACTTC.

The chain joins TRBV4-1 to TRBJ2-6; D gene uncertain. Germline-derived CDR1 and CDR2 are MGHRA and YSYEKL. V lost 2 bases and J 0 bases, leaving 11 bases between the germline ends. This CDR3 has 17 amino acids. In DNA form, the CDR3 reads TGCGCCAGCAGCCAAAGAGAGACGGGCTCTGGGGCCAACGTCCTGACTTTC. It encodes CASSQRETGSGANVLTF.

This clonotype was found once. CDR3 in DNA: TGTGCCAGCTCACCAGGGTCCGGCAATGAGCAGTTCTTC. Amino acid sequence: CASSPGSGNEQFF. The chain uses TRBV18 and TRBJ2-1; D not certain. Germline CDR1 is KGHSH and CDR2 is LQKENI. Deletions cut 2 bases from V and 6 bases from J, with 8 bases between. The CDR3 sequence is 13 residues long.

This sequence joins TRBV28 and TRBJ2-1, with 8 positions matching TRBD2. The CDR3 is 13 residues long. Germline V lookup: CDR1 MDHEN, CDR2 SYDVKM. Trimming cost V 6 bases and J 9 bases; bases outside gene matches: 7. The CDR3 bases are TGTGCCAGCAGGAGCCCGGGAGGGCGTGAGCAGTTCTTC. Translated, it gives CASRSPGGREQFF.

The CDR3 protein is CATRAGGSYNEQFF. The CDR3 DNA sequence: TGTGCCACCCGAGCGGGGGGCTCCTACAATGAGCAGTTCTTC. V gene TRBV7-2 combines with J gene TRBJ2-1; the match to TRBD2 covers 9 bases. Germline V lookup: CDR1 SGHTA, CDR2 FQGNSA. V shed 10 bases, J shed 0 bases, and the junction held 4 bases outside the gene matches. The length of the CDR3 is 14 residues.

The J gene is TRBJ2-1, the V gene TRBV7-9; D uncertain. Per germline, CDR1 SEHNR and CDR2 FQNEAQ (reference sequence). Trimming pared 1 base from V and 9 bases from J, leaving 7 bases between. The CDR3 covers 12 residues. CDR3: CASSLDTLEQFF. The DNA of the CDR3 is TGTGCCAGCAGCTTAGACACGCTTGAGCAGTTCTTC.

The V gene is TRBV6-1, the J gene TRBJ2-2; 9 bases match TRBD1. The CDR3 runs 15 residues. V gave up 6 bases and J gave up 0 bases; unmatched junction bases: 2. Germline V gene data show CDR1 as MNHNS and CDR2 as SASEGT. The CDR3 DNA reads as TGTGCCAGCAGCGGGACAGGGACGAACACCGGGGAGCTGTTTTTT. Translated: CASSGTGTNTGELFF.

The chain combines TRBV7-9 with TRBJ1-2, with a possible D match to TRBD1 (5 bases). This CDR3 spans 15 amino acids. The germline V gene encodes CDR1 SEHNR and CDR2 FQNEAQ (reference sequence). The germline V and J ends were trimmed by 4 bases and 6 bases, with 18 bases remaining between them. The CDR3 here is CASSSFQGAVDGYTF. Written as DNA, the CDR3 is TGTGCCAGCAGCTCTTTTCAGGGTGCGGTTGATGGCTACACCTTC. The full variable domain, with the rest looked up from reference TRBV7-9 and TRBJ1-2, is DTGVSQNPRHKITKRGQNVTFRCDPISEHNRLYWYRQTLGQGPEFLTYFQNEAQLEKSRLLSDRFSAERPKGSFSTLEIQRTEQGDSAMYLCASSSFQGAVDGYTFGSGTRLTVV.

There are a few counts of this clonotype. The V gene is TRBV3-1, the J gene TRBJ2-7; 8 bases map to TRBD1. This CDR3 region has 16 residues. CDR1 LGHDT and CDR2 YNNKEL come from the germline V gene (reference sequence). J was trimmed by 3 bases and V by 0 bases; bases with no gene match: 7. The CDR3 protein is CASSQDLRTGSYEQYF. In DNA form, the CDR3 reads TGTGCCAGCAGCCAAGATCTAAGGACAGGGAGCTACGAGCAGTACTTC.

The chain is built from TRBV6-1 and TRBJ2-5, with D perhaps TRBD1 (7 bases). The CDR3 consists of 14 residues. Per germline, CDR1 MNHNS and CDR2 SASEGT. The V and J ends lost 5 bases and 4 bases respectively, with 14 bases between them. The CDR3 DNA reads TGTGCCAGCAGTCTATCCCAGGGGGGAGAGACCCAGTACTTC. It encodes CASSLSQGGETQYF.

This chain uses TRBV24-1 with TRBJ2-3; TRBD2 matches 7 bases. Losses at the gene ends were 6 bases for V and 0 bases for J; bases not matched to a gene: 8. The V gene's germline CDR1 is KGHDR and CDR2 SFDVKD. The CDR3 covers 16 residues. CDR3 sequence: CATSQQGGKSTDTQYF. The CDR3 coding sequence is TGTGCCACCAGTCAGCAGGGAGGGAAAAGCACAGATACGCAGTATTTT.